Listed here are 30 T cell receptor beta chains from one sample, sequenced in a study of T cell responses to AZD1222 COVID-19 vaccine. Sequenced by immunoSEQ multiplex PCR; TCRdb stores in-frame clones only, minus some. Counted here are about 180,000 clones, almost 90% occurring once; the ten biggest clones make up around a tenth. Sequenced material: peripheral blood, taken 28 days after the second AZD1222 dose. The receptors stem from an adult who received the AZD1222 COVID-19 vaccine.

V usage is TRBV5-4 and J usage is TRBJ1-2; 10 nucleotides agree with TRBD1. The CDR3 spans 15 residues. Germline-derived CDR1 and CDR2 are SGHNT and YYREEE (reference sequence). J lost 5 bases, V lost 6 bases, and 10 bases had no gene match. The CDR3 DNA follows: TGTGCCAGCAACGACAGGGGGCCGAACGGGTATGGCTACACCTTC. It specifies CASNDRGPNGYGYTF.

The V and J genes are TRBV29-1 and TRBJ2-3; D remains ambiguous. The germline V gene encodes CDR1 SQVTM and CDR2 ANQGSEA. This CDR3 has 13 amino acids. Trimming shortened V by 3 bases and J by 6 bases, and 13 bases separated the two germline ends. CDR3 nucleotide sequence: TGCAGCGTTGACGTGCTCGGTGGCGATACGCAGTATTTT. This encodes CSVDVLGGDTQYF.

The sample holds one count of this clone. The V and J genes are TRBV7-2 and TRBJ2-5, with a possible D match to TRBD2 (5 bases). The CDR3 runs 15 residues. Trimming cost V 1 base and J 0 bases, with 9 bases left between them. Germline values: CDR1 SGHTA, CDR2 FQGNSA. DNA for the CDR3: TGTGCCAGCAGCTTAGACGGGATCTACCAAGAGACCCAGTACTTC. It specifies CASSLDGIYQETQYF.

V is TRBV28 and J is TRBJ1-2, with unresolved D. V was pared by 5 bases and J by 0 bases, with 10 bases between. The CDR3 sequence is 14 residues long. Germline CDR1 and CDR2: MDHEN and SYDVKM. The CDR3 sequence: CASSAPGSNYGYTF. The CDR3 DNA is TGTGCCAGCAGTGCGCCGGGGTCTAACTATGGCTACACCTTC.

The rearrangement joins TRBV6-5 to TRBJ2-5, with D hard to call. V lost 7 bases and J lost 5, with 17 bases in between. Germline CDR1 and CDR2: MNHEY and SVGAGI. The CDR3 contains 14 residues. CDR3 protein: CASTKRLFLETQYF. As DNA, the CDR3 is TGTGCCAGCACTAAACGTTTGTTTCTGGAGACCCAGTACTTC.

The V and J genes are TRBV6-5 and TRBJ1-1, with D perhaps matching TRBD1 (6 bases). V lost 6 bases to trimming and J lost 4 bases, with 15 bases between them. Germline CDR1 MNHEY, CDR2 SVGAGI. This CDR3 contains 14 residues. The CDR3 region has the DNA TGTGCCAGCAGGGGCGGGGGCGCGTTCACTGAAGCTTTCTTT. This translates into CASRGGGAFTEAFF.

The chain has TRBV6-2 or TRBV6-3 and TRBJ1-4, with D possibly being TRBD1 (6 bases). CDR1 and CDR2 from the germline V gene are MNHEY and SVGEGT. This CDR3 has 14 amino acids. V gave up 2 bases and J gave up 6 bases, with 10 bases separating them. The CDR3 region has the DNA TGTGCCAGCAGTTACAAGGGGGAGGATGAAAAACTGTTTTTT. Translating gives CASSYKGEDEKLFF.

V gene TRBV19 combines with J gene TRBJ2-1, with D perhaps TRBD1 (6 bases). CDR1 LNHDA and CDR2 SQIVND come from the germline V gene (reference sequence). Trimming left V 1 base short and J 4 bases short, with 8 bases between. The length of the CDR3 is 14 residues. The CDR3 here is CASSIGGQYNEQFF. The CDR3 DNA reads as TGTGCCAGTAGTATAGGGGGGCAGTACAATGAGCAGTTCTTC.

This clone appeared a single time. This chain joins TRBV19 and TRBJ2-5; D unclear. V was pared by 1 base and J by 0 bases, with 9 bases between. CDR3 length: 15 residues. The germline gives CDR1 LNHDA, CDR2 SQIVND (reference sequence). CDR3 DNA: TGTGCCAGTAGTATAGGCACCAGTCACCAAGAGACCCAGTACTTC. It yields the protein CASSIGTSHQETQYF.

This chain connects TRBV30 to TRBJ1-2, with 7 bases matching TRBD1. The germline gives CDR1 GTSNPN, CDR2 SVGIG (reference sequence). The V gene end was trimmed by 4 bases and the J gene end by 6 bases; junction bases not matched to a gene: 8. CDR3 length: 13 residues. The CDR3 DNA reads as TGTGCCTGGAACCCTCTGACAGGGCATGGCTACACCTTC. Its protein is CAWNPLTGHGYTF. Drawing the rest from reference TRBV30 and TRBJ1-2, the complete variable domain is SQTIHQWPATLVQPVGSPLSLECTVEGTSNPNLYWYRQAAGRGLQLLFYSVGIGQISSEVPQNLSASRPQDRQFILSSKKLLLSDSGFYLCAWNPLTGHGYTFGSGTRLTVV.

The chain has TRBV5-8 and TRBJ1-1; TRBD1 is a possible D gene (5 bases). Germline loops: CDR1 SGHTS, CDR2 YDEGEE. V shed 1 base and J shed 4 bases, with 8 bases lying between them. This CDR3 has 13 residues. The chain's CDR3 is CASSLIRVTEAFF. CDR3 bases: TGTGCCAGCAGCTTGATCAGGGTCACTGAAGCTTTCTTT.

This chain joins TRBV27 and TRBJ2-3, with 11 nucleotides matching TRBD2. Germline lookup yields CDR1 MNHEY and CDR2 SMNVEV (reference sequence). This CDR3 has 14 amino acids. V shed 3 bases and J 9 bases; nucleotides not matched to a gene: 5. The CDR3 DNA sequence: TGTGCCAGCAGTTTCGCGCTAGCGGGGGGAACGCAGTATTTT. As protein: CASSFALAGGTQYF.

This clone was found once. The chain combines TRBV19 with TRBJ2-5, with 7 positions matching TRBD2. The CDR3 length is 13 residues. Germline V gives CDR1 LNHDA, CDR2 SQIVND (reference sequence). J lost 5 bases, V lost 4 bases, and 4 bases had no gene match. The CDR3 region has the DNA TGTGCCAGTAGTAATCAGGGAGGGGAGACCCAGTACTTC. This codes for CASSNQGGETQYF.

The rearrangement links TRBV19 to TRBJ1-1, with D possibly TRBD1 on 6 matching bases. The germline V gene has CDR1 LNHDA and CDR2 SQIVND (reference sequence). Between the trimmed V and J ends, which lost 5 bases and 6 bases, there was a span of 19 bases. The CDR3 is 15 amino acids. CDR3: CASSLQTGSDSEAFF. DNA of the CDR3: TGTGCCAGTAGTCTTCAGACAGGCTCCGACTCTGAAGCTTTCTTT. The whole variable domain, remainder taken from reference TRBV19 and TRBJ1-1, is DGGITQSPKYLFRKEGQNVTLSCEQNLNHDAMYWYRQDPGQGLRLIYYSQIVNDFQKGDIAEGYSVSREKKESFPLTVTSAQKNPTAFYLCASSLQTGSDSEAFFGQGTRLTVV.

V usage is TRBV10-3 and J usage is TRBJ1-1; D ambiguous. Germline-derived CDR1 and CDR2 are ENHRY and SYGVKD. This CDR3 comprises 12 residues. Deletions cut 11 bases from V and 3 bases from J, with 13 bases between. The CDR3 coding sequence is TGTGCCGGACGAAGTCGGGACACTGAAGCTTTCTTT. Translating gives CAGRSRDTEAFF.

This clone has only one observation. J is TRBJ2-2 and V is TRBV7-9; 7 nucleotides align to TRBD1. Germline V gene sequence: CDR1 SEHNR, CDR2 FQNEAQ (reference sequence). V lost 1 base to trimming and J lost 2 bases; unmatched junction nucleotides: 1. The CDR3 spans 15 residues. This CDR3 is CASSLDRGNTGELFF. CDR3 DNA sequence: TGTGCCAGCAGCTTAGACAGGGGTAACACCGGGGAGCTGTTTTTT. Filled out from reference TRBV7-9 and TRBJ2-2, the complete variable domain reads DTGVSQNPRHKITKRGQNVTFRCDPISEHNRLYWYRQTLGQGPEFLTYFQNEAQLEKSRLLSDRFSAERPKGSFSTLEIQRTEQGDSAMYLCASSLDRGNTGELFFGEGSRLTVL.

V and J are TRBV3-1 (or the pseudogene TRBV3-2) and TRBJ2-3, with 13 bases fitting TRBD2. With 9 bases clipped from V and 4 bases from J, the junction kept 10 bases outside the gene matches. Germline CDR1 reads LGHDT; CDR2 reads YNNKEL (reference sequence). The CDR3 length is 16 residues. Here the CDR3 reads CASSWTSGRLADTQYF. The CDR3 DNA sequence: TGTGCCAGTTCTTGGACTAGCGGGAGACTCGCAGATACGCAGTATTTT.

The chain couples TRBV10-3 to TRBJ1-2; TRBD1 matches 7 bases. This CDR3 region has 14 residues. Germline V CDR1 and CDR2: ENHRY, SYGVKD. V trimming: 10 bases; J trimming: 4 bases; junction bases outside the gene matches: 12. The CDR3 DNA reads TGTGCCACCCAGAAGGACCGGGACAGCTATGGCTACACCTTC. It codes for CATQKDRDSYGYTF.

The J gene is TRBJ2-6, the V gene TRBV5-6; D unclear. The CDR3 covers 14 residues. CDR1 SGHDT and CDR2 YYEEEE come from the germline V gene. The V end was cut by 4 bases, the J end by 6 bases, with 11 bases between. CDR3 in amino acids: CASSLGFQANVLTF. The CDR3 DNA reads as TGTGCCAGCAGCCTGGGATTTCAGGCCAACGTCCTGACTTTC.

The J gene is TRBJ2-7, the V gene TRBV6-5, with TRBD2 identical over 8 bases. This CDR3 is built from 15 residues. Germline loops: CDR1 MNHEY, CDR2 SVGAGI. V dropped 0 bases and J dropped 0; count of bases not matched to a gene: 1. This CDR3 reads CASSYSGLASYEQYF. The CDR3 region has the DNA TGTGCCAGCAGTTACTCCGGACTAGCCTCCTACGAGCAGTACTTC.

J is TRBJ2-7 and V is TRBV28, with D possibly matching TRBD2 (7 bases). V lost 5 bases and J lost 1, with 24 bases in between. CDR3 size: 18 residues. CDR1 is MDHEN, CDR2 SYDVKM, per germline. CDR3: CASSPPGGGRASSYEQYF. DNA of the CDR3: TGTGCCAGCAGTCCCCCCGGCGGGGGCAGAGCTAGTTCCTACGAGCAGTACTTC.

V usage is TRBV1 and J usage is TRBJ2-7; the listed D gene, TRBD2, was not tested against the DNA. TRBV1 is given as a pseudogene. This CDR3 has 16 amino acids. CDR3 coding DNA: TGCACCAGCAGCCAAGACGAGACTAGTACGAGCTACGAGCAGTACTTC. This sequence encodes CTSSQDETSTSYEQYF.

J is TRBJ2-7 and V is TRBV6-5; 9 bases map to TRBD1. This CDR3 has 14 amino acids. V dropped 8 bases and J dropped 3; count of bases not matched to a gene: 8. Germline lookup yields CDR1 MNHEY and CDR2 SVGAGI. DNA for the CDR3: TGTGCCAGCCACAGGGCGGACAGGGGCTACGAGCAGTACTTC. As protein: CASHRADRGYEQYF.

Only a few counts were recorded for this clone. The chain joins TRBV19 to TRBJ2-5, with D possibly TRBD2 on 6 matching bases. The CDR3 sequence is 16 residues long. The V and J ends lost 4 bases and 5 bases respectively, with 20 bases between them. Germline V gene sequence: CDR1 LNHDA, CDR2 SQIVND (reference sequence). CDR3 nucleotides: TGTGCCAGTAGTACCCCGGGACGGGGGTCCGGGGAGACCCAGTACTTC. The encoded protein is CASSTPGRGSGETQYF.

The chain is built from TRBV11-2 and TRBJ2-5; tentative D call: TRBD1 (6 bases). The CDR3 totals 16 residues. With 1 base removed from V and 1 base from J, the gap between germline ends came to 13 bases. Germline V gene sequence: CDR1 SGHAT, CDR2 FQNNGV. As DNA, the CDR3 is TGTGCCAGCAGCTTAGTGCCCTACAGGGTCCAAGAGACCCAGTACTTC. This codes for CASSLVPYRVQETQYF.

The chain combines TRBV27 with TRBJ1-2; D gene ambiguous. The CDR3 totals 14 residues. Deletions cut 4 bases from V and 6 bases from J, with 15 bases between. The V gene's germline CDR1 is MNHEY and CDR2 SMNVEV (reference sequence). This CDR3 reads CASSWSRAVNGYTF. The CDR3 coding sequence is TGTGCCAGCAGTTGGAGTAGGGCAGTTAATGGCTACACCTTC.

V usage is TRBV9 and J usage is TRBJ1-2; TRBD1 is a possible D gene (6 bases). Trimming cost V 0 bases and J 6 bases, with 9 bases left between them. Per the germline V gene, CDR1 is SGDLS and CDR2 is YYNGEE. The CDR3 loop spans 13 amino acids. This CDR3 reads CASSVVGAHGYTF. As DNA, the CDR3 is TGTGCCAGCAGCGTAGTGGGGGCCCATGGCTACACCTTC.

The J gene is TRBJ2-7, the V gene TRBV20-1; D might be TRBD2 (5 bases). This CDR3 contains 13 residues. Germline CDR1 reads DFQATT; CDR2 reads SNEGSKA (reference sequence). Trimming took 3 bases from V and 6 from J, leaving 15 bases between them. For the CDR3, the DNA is TGCAGTGCTAGTCTTGGACTGGCCAGCGAGCAGTACTTC. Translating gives CSASLGLASEQYF.

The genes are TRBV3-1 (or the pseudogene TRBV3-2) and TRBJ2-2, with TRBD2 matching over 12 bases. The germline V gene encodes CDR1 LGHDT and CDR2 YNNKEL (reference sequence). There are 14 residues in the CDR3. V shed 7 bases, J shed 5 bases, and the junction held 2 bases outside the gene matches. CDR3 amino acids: CASITSGGTGELFF. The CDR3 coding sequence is TGTGCCAGCATAACTAGCGGGGGGACCGGGGAGCTGTTTTTT.

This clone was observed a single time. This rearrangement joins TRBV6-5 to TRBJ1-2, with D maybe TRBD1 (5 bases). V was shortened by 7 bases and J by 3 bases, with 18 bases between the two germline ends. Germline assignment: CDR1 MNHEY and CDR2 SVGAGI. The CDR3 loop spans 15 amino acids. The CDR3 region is CASTLITGAHYGYTF. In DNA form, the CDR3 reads TGTGCCAGCACTCTGATTACCGGGGCCCACTATGGCTACACCTTC.